This is a list of T cell receptor beta chains from one sample in a study of regulatory T cells in long-lasting Graves disease. MiXCR, applied by TCRdb to the multiplex PCR reads, yields one record per CDR3 protein. The sample contains around 240,000 distinct CDR3 sequences, 18% of which appear only once. This sample was shared with a second study, whose subject was T cells in Graves' hyperthyroidism and ophthalmopathy.

Sequenced here: peripheral blood mononuclear cells (PBMCs), sampled at new diagnosis, from a patient treated with antithyroid drugs. The receptors come from a woman younger than 45 with Graves disease. CDR3s include the opening cysteine and the closing phenylalanine or tryptophan. A D gene is named only where the DNA matches it firmly. Rows may omit the clone size; those that give it use once, few, many or a size class.

abundance: .
j_gene: TRBJ2-6
v_gene: TRBV7-3
d_gene: .
CDR3nt: TGTGCCAGCAGCTTAACGGCAGAAACTGGGGCCAACGTCCTGACTTTC
CDR3aa: CASSLTAETGANVLTF

abundance: many
j_gene: TRBJ1-5
v_gene: TRBV18
d_gene: .
CDR3nt: TGTGCCAGCTCACCAGGGGCCCATCAGCCCCAGCATTTT
CDR3aa: CASSPGAHQPQHF

abundance: many
j_gene: TRBJ1-2
v_gene: TRBV20-1
d_gene: .
CDR3nt: TGCAGTGCTAGACGGACAGATGGCTACACCTTC
CDR3aa: CSARRTDGYTF

abundance: many
j_gene: TRBJ2-3
v_gene: TRBV10-1
d_gene: .
CDR3nt: TGCGCCAGCAGTGAGTCTGGGGGCGCAACAGATACGCAGTATTTT
CDR3aa: CASSESGGATDTQYF

abundance: many
j_gene: TRBJ1-1
v_gene: TRBV27
d_gene: TRBD1
CDR3nt: TGTGCCAGCAGATCACGACAGGGGATACAGAACACTGAAGCTTTCTTT
CDR3aa: CASRSRQGIQNTEAFF

abundance: few
j_gene: TRBJ1-3
v_gene: TRBV5-1
d_gene: TRBD1
CDR3nt: TGCGCCAGCAGCTTATCGGGACAGGGCTCTGGAAACACCATATATTTT
CDR3aa: CASSLSGQGSGNTIYF

abundance: .
j_gene: TRBJ1-2
v_gene: TRBV24-1
d_gene: TRBD1
CDR3nt: TGTGCCACTTCGGACAGGGAAGAGGAGGGCTACACCTTC
CDR3aa: CATSDREEEGYTF

abundance: many
j_gene: TRBJ1-2
v_gene: TRBV20-1
d_gene: .
CDR3nt: TGCAGTGCTGTATGGGGGGGAACGAACTATGGCTACACCTTC
CDR3aa: CSAVWGGTNYGYTF

abundance: .
j_gene: TRBJ2-5
v_gene: TRBV27
d_gene: TRBD2
CDR3nt: TGTGCCAGCAGTTCTCAACTAGCGGGGGAAGAGACCCAGTACTTC
CDR3aa: CASSSQLAGEETQYF

abundance: many
j_gene: TRBJ1-2
v_gene: TRBV12-3/TRBV12-4
d_gene: .
CDR3nt: TGTGCCAGCAATCTACAGGGCTCGGCTAACTATGGCTACACCTTC
CDR3aa: CASNLQGSANYGYTF

abundance: few
j_gene: TRBJ2-1
v_gene: TRBV15
d_gene: TRBD1
CDR3nt: TGTGCCACCAGCAGGGAACGGACAGGGGGCCTCCCCAATGAGCAGTTCTTC
CDR3aa: CATSRERTGGLPNEQFF

abundance: many
j_gene: TRBJ2-1
v_gene: TRBV18
d_gene: TRBD2
CDR3nt: TGTGCCAGCTCACCTACAGGACTAGCGGGGAATGAGCAGTTCTTC
CDR3aa: CASSPTGLAGNEQFF

abundance: many
j_gene: TRBJ1-5
v_gene: TRBV12-3/TRBV12-4
d_gene: .
CDR3nt: TGTGCCAGCAGCGCCCAAGGGGTCCCCCAGCATTTT
CDR3aa: CASSAQGVPQHF

abundance: .
j_gene: TRBJ1-5
v_gene: TRBV12-3/TRBV12-4
d_gene: TRBD1
CDR3nt: TGTGCCAGCAGTTTCACGGGACAGGGGTCGGGTCAGCCCCAGCATTTT
CDR3aa: CASSFTGQGSGQPQHF

abundance: few
j_gene: TRBJ2-3
v_gene: TRBV7-2
d_gene: TRBD2
CDR3nt: TGTGCCAGCAGCCCCCCGGGGGCGGGGGGAGATACGCAGTATTTT
CDR3aa: CASSPPGAGGDTQYF

abundance: .
j_gene: TRBJ2-1
v_gene: TRBV5-4
d_gene: TRBD1
CDR3nt: TGTGCCAGCAGCTTAGAAGGACAGGGGAGGAATGAGCAGTTCTTC
CDR3aa: CASSLEGQGRNEQFF

abundance: .
j_gene: TRBJ2-7
v_gene: TRBV6-4
d_gene: .
CDR3nt: TGTGCCAGCAGTGAAGGATCTAGCCCTATTTACGAGCAGTACTTC
CDR3aa: CASSEGSSPIYEQYF

abundance: many
j_gene: TRBJ2-2
v_gene: TRBV5-6
d_gene: .
CDR3nt: TGTGCCAGCAGCGTCGCAGGGTCGAGTTTCACCGGGGAGCTGTTTTTT
CDR3aa: CASSVAGSSFTGELFF

abundance: many
j_gene: TRBJ2-5
v_gene: TRBV18
d_gene: TRBD2
CDR3nt: TGTGCCAGCTCACCAGACGCTAGCGGCCAAGAGACCCAGTACTTC
CDR3aa: CASSPDASGQETQYF

abundance: many
j_gene: TRBJ1-2
v_gene: TRBV20-1
d_gene: TRBD1
CDR3nt: TGCAGTGCCATACTGAAGGGACAGACATCTAACTATGGCTACACCTTC
CDR3aa: CSAILKGQTSNYGYTF

abundance: many
j_gene: TRBJ1-1
v_gene: TRBV9
d_gene: .
CDR3nt: TGTGCCAGCACCCCGACGGGTCTTGGCACTGAAGCTTTCTTT
CDR3aa: CASTPTGLGTEAFF

abundance: many
j_gene: TRBJ2-1
v_gene: TRBV20-1
d_gene: .
CDR3nt: TGCAGTGCACTAGGGGTTCGTGAGCAGTTCTTC
CDR3aa: CSALGVREQFF

abundance: .
j_gene: TRBJ2-3
v_gene: TRBV7-9
d_gene: TRBD2
CDR3nt: TGTGCCAGCAGGCCGGGACTAGCGGGGCCCAAGACTAGCACAGATACGCAGTATTTT
CDR3aa: CASRPGLAGPKTSTDTQYF

abundance: .
j_gene: TRBJ2-7
v_gene: TRBV7-9
d_gene: TRBD1
CDR3nt: TGTGCCAGCACCCGTTCCGGGACAGGGTATTACGAGCAGTACTTC
CDR3aa: CASTRSGTGYYEQYF

abundance: many
j_gene: TRBJ2-3
v_gene: TRBV6-1
d_gene: .
CDR3nt: TGTGCCAGCCAATCCCCTAGCACAGATACGCAGTATTTT
CDR3aa: CASQSPSTDTQYF

abundance: .
j_gene: TRBJ1-1
v_gene: TRBV5-5
d_gene: .
CDR3nt: TGTGCCAGCAGCTTGGAATTTCGGAACACTGAAGCTTTCTTT
CDR3aa: CASSLEFRNTEAFF

abundance: .
j_gene: TRBJ1-4
v_gene: TRBV10-3
d_gene: .
CDR3nt: TGTGCCATCGGTGAGGGGCAGGGCGCGGGTATTAATGAAAAACTGTTTTTT
CDR3aa: CAIGEGQGAGINEKLFF

abundance: many
j_gene: TRBJ2-7
v_gene: TRBV27
d_gene: .
CDR3nt: TGTGCCAGCAGAGACCGGTACGGGACACAAATCTACGAGCAGTACTTC
CDR3aa: CASRDRYGTQIYEQYF

abundance: many
j_gene: TRBJ2-3
v_gene: TRBV20-1
d_gene: .
CDR3nt: TGCAGTGCCAGCCTCCGGGACCCAGCAGATACGCAGTATTTT
CDR3aa: CSASLRDPADTQYF

abundance: many
j_gene: TRBJ1-2
v_gene: TRBV18
d_gene: .
CDR3nt: TGTGCCAGCTCACCCCGAACGGACCCAGAATTCTATGGCTACACCTTC
CDR3aa: CASSPRTDPEFYGYTF

abundance: many
j_gene: TRBJ1-1
v_gene: TRBV18
d_gene: .
CDR3nt: TGTGCCAGCTCACCACCGGGGTGGGAGTTTGAAGCTTTCTTT
CDR3aa: CASSPPGWEFEAFF

abundance: .
j_gene: TRBJ1-5
v_gene: TRBV7-2
d_gene: .
CDR3nt: TGTGCCAGCAGTCCAATAGGAATCCGGGCGTCAAATCAGCCCCAGCATTTT
CDR3aa: CASSPIGIRASNQPQHF

abundance: many
j_gene: TRBJ1-1
v_gene: TRBV18
d_gene: .
CDR3nt: TGTGCCAGCTCACCGTCCCTGACAGGCATGAACACTGAAGCTTTCTTT
CDR3aa: CASSPSLTGMNTEAFF

abundance: few
j_gene: TRBJ1-1
v_gene: TRBV12-3/TRBV12-4
d_gene: .
CDR3nt: TGTGCCAGCAGTTTATGGGAGTCCGCTGAAGCTTTCTTT
CDR3aa: CASSLWESAEAFF

abundance: many
j_gene: TRBJ2-7
v_gene: TRBV20-1
d_gene: .
CDR3nt: TGCAGTGCTAGAGGTATTCTGACAGCAACCTACGAGCAGTACTTC
CDR3aa: CSARGILTATYEQYF

abundance: .
j_gene: TRBJ1-1
v_gene: TRBV4-1
d_gene: TRBD1
CDR3nt: TGCGCCAGCAGCCAGGGGACAGGGGTTTACACTGAAGCTTTCTTT
CDR3aa: CASSQGTGVYTEAFF

abundance: many
j_gene: TRBJ1-1
v_gene: TRBV5-6
d_gene: .
CDR3nt: TGTGCCAGCAGCTTCCGGGGTCAGAACACTGAAGCTTTCTTT
CDR3aa: CASSFRGQNTEAFF

abundance: many
j_gene: TRBJ2-1
v_gene: TRBV20-1
d_gene: .
CDR3nt: TGCTCCGCCGGGGGAGGACAGCCTTACAATGAGCAGTTCTTC
CDR3aa: CSAGGGQPYNEQFF

abundance: few
j_gene: TRBJ1-2
v_gene: TRBV19
d_gene: TRBD1
CDR3nt: TGTGCCAGTCACCAGGTGGGGACAGCGTTCTATGGCTACACCTTC
CDR3aa: CASHQVGTAFYGYTF

abundance: many
j_gene: TRBJ1-4
v_gene: TRBV9
d_gene: TRBD1
CDR3nt: TGTGCCAGCAGCGTAGAAGGGGGCGCAAAGGAAAAACTGTTTTTT
CDR3aa: CASSVEGGAKEKLFF

abundance: .
j_gene: TRBJ1-1
v_gene: TRBV3-1
d_gene: .
CDR3nt: TGTGCCAGCAGCCACCGACAGAACACTGAAGCTTTCTTT
CDR3aa: CASSHRQNTEAFF

abundance: .
j_gene: TRBJ1-1
v_gene: TRBV20-1
d_gene: .
CDR3nt: TGCAGTGCTAGAGATTGGAAGGCAGGGAGTAACACTGAAGCTTTCTTT
CDR3aa: CSARDWKAGSNTEAFF

abundance: .
j_gene: TRBJ2-2
v_gene: TRBV20-1
d_gene: .
CDR3nt: TGCAGTGCTAGAGGTGCGGGGACACAGAACACCGGGGAGCTGTTTTTT
CDR3aa: CSARGAGTQNTGELFF